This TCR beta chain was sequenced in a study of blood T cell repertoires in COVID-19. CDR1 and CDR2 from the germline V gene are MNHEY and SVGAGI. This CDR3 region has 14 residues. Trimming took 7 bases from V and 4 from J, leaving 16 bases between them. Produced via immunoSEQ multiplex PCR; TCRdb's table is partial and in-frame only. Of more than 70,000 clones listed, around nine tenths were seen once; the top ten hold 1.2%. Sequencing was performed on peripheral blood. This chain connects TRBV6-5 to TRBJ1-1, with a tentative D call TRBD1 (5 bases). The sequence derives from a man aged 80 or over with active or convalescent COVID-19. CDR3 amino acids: CASKIRERGTEAFF. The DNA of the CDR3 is TGTGCCAGCAAGATAAGGGAAAGGGGCACTGAAGCTTTCTTT.